This T cell receptor (beta chain) was obtained from a study of identifying expanded T cells in peripheral blood. Overall study findings and caveats: Differentially abundant clones: around 1.2 between replicates, 16.4 at around 2 weeks, around 20 at four. Variance in clone template counts between roughly two-week samples significantly increased with total template count across all healthy donors.

Healthy donors had no documented immune events, such as infections, while sampled. Only in-frame clones appear in the TCRdb table, and some are missing; sequencing was by immunoSEQ multiplex PCR. This sample has 100,000 to 150,000 clones, with 75% to 90% found just once. On this clone: Antigen: not known.

Germline V gives CDR1 SGHKS, CDR2 YYEKEE (reference sequence). Trimming stripped 5 bases from V and 1 base from J, with 10 bases between. This CDR3 has 13 amino acids. The receptor was isolated from a person aged 18-70 years in good health. The V call is TRBV5-5, the J call TRBJ2-7, with D uncertain. Sequencing was done on a sample of blood. The CDR3 reads CASRYGRSYEQYF. In DNA form, the CDR3 reads TGTGCCAGCAGGTACGGACGGTCCTACGAGCAGTACTTC.